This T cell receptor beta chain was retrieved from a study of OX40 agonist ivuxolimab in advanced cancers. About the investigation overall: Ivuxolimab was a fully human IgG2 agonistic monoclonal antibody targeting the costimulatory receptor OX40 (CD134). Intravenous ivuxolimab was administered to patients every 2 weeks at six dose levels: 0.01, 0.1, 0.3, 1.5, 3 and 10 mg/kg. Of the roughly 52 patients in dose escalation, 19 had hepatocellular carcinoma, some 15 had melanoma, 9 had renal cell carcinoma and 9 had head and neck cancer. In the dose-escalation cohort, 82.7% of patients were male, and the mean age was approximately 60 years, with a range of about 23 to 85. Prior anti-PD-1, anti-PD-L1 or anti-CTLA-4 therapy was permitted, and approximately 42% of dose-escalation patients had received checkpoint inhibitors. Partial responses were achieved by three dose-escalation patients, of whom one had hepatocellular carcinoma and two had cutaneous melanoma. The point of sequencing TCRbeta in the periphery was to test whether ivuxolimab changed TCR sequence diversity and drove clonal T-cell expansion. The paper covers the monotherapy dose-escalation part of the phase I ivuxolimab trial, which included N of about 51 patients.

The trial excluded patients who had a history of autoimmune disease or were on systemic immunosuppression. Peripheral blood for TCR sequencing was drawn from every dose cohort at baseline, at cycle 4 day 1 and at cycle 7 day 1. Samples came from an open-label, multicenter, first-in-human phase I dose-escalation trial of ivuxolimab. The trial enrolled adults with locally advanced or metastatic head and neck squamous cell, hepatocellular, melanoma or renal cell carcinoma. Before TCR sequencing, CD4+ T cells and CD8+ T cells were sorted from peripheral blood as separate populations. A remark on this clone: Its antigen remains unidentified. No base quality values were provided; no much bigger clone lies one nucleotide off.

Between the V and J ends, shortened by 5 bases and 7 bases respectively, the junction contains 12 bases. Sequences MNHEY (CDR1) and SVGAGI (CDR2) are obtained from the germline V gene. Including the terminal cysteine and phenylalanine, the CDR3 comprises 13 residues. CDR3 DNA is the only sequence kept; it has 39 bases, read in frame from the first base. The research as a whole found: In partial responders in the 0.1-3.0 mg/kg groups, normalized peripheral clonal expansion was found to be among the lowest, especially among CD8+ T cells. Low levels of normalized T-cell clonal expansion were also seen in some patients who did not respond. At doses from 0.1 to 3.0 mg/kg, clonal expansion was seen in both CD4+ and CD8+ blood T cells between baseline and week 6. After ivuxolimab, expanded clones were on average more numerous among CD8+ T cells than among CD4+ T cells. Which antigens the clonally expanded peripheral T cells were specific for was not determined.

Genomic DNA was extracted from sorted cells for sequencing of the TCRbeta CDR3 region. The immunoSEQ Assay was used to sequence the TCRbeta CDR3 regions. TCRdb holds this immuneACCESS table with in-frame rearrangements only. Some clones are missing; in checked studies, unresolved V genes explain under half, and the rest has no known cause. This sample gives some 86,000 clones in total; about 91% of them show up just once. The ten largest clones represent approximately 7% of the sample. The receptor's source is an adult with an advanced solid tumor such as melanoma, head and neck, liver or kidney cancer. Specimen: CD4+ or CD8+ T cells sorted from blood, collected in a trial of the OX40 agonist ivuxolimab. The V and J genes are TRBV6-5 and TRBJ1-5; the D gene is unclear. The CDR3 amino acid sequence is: CASSDTLDQPQHF. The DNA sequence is TGTGCCAGCAGTGACACGCTCGACCAGCCCCAGCATTTT.